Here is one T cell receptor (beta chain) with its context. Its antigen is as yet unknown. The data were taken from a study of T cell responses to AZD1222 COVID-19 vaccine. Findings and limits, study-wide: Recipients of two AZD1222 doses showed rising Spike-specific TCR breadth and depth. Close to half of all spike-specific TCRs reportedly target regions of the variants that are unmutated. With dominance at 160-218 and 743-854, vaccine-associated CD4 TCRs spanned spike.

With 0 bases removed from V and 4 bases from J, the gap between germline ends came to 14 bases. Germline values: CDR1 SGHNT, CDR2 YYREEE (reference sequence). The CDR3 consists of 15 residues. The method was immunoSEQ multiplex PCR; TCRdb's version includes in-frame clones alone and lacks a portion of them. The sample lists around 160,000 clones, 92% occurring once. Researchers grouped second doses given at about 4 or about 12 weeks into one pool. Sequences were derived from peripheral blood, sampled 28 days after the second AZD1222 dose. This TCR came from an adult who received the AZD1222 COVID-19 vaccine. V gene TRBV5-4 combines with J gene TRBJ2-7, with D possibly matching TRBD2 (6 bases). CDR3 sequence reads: CASSLAVNGGYEQYF. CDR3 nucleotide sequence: TGTGCCAGCAGCTTGGCCGTCAACGGGGGATACGAGCAGTACTTC.